These T cell receptor beta chains were read from a single sample in a study of cytotoxic CD8 clonotypes in ibrutinib-treated CLL. Repertoires were generated with immunoSEQ multiplex PCR, while TCRdb's copy carries only in-frame clones and drops some. The sample contains approximately 190,000 clones, roughly three quarters of which appear only once. The sequences come from PBMCs, collected after 12 months of ibrutinib treatment. The receptors derive from a human donor with chronic lymphocytic leukemia. The CDR3 runs from the conserved cysteine through the conserved F or W. D genes are given only for firm matches. The listing skips clone size in some rows; elsewhere it reads once, few, many or a size class.

len: 14; d_gene: TRBD2; v_gene: TRBV6-1; abundance: NA; j_gene: TRBJ2-5; CDR3aa: CASSVRGGEGTQYF; CDR3nt: TGTGCCAGCAGCGTCCGGGGGGGCGAGGGGACCCAGTACTTC
len: 15; d_gene: NA; v_gene: TRBV7-2; abundance: NA; j_gene: TRBJ1-5; CDR3aa: CASSFGGLNNQPQHF; CDR3nt: TGTGCCAGCAGCTTTGGGGGGCTGAACAATCAGCCCCAGCATTTT
len: 13; d_gene: NA; v_gene: TRBV7-9; abundance: NA; j_gene: TRBJ2-7; CDR3aa: CASSRGFPYEQYF; CDR3nt: TGTGCCAGCAGCCGGGGGTTCCCCTACGAGCAGTACTTC
len: 15; d_gene: NA; v_gene: TRBV30; abundance: NA; j_gene: TRBJ2-7; CDR3aa: CAWSVGLALGYEQYF; CDR3nt: TGTGCCTGGAGTGTAGGACTCGCTTTGGGGTACGAGCAGTACTTC
len: 12; d_gene: NA; v_gene: TRBV6-4; abundance: NA; j_gene: TRBJ2-3; CDR3aa: CASSSGTDTQYF; CDR3nt: TGTGCCAGCTCCAGCGGCACAGATACGCAGTATTTT
len: 13; d_gene: NA; v_gene: TRBV14; abundance: NA; j_gene: TRBJ2-3; CDR3aa: CASSQGNTRTQYF; CDR3nt: TGTGCCAGCAGCCAAGGCAACACCAGAACGCAGTATTTT
len: 14; d_gene: TRBD2; v_gene: TRBV6-1; abundance: few; j_gene: TRBJ2-5; CDR3aa: CASRLAGVQETQYF; CDR3nt: TGTGCCAGCAGACTAGCGGGAGTGCAAGAGACCCAGTACTTC
len: 15; d_gene: NA; v_gene: TRBV18; abundance: NA; j_gene: TRBJ1-3; CDR3aa: CASSPQGSSGNTIYF; CDR3nt: TGTGCCAGCTCGCCACAGGGCTCCTCTGGAAACACCATATATTTT
len: 14; d_gene: TRBD1; v_gene: TRBV15; abundance: NA; j_gene: TRBJ2-7; CDR3aa: CATGFGTGYDEQYF; CDR3nt: TGTGCCACCGGGTTTGGGACAGGCTACGACGAGCAGTACTTC
len: 11; d_gene: TRBD2; v_gene: TRBV7-2; abundance: NA; j_gene: TRBJ2-3; CDR3aa: CASSMTSTQYF; CDR3nt: TGTGCCAGCAGCATGACTAGCACGCAGTATTTT
len: 14; d_gene: NA; v_gene: TRBV18; abundance: NA; j_gene: TRBJ2-7; CDR3aa: CASSPGQNSHEQYF; CDR3nt: TGTGCCAGCTCACCAGGACAAAATTCCCACGAGCAGTACTTC
len: 14; d_gene: NA; v_gene: TRBV30; abundance: NA; j_gene: TRBJ2-5; CDR3aa: CAWSLGGPQETQYF; CDR3nt: TGTGCCTGGAGCCTGGGGGGACCTCAAGAGACCCAGTACTTC
len: 14; d_gene: TRBD1; v_gene: TRBV27; abundance: NA; j_gene: TRBJ1-2; CDR3aa: CASSDRADRYGYTF; CDR3nt: TGTGCCAGCAGTGACAGGGCGGATCGCTATGGCTACACCTTC